The 16 T cell receptor beta chains below were found in one sample sequenced in a study of control samples from healthy donors and cancer patients (dated by TCRdb to 2018 to 2020). Library prep was done by the immunoSEQ multiplex PCR assay. The table comes from immuneACCESS by way of TCRdb, which keeps in-frame sequences with V and J called. Part of the clones is missing from these tables; in studies checked, under half for an unresolved V gene and the rest for unknown reasons. In this sample the table shows roughly 55,000 clones, 92% of which occur a single time. The top ten hold less than 2% of the sample. Sequencing used PBMCs. Receptor source: a man aged 35 to 55 with colorectal cancer.

The chain has TRBV7-8 and TRBJ2-5, with D possibly called TRBD1 or TRBD2 (6 bases each). V lost 1 base and J 10 bases, leaving 16 bases between the germline ends. This CDR3 comprises 14 residues. From germline, CDR1 is SGHVS and CDR2 FQNEAQ. CDR3 sequence reads: CASSLEGGLGNQYF. Written as DNA, the CDR3 is TGTGCCAGCAGCTTAGAGGGGGGCTTGGGGAACCAGTACTTC.

This rearrangement joins TRBV15 to TRBJ1-2; 7 nucleotides match TRBD1. This CDR3 has 15 residues. Germline loops: CDR1 LNHNV, CDR2 YYDKDF (reference sequence). Losses at the gene ends were 1 base for V and 4 bases for J; bases not matched to a gene: 6. The CDR3 nucleotides are TGTGCCACCAGCAGAGTGGAGGGGGCGGGCTATGGCTACACCTTC. This translates into CATSRVEGAGYGYTF. Drawing the rest from reference TRBV15 and TRBJ1-2, the complete variable domain is DAMVIQNPRYQVTQFGKPVTLSCSQTLNHNVMYWYQQKSSQAPKLLFHYYDKDFNNEADTPDNFQSRRPNTSFCFLDIRSPGLGDTAMYLCATSRVEGAGYGYTFGSGTRLTVV.

The chain couples TRBV9 to TRBJ1-2, with D perhaps TRBD1 (6 bases). The V end was cut by 5 bases, the J end by 2 bases, with 13 bases between. Germline-derived CDR1 and CDR2 are SGDLS and YYNGEE. This CDR3 comprises 14 residues. The CDR3 DNA sequence: TGTGCCAGCAGTTCGACAGGAAACAACTATGGCTACACCTTC. Its protein is CASSSTGNNYGYTF.

On this clone itself: This sample also contains other DNA sequences that code for the same CDR3. V and J are TRBV5-1 and TRBJ1-5; D is unclear. This CDR3 is built from 13 residues. Germline CDR1 and CDR2: SGHRS and YFSETQ. V lost 0 bases, J lost 2 bases, and 3 bases lay in between. The CDR3: CASSLDGNQPQHF. In nucleotides, the CDR3 is TGCGCCAGCAGCTTGGATGGCAATCAGCCCCAGCATTTT.

V gene TRBV5-1 combines with J gene TRBJ1-6; 7 nucleotides line up with TRBD1. Germline V gene data show CDR1 as SGHRS and CDR2 as YFSETQ. The CDR3 has 14 residues. V was pared by 0 bases and J by 10 bases, with 4 bases of the junction left unmatched. CDR3: CASSLGQGVSPLHF. In DNA form, the CDR3 reads TGCGCCAGCAGCTTGGGGCAGGGGGTGTCACCCCTCCACTTT.

This clone was observed a single time. V is TRBV19 and J is TRBJ1-1, with D possibly TRBD1 on 6 matching bases. Germline CDR1 is LNHDA and CDR2 is SQIVND (reference sequence). The CDR3 extends over 14 amino acids. With 4 bases removed from V and 0 bases from J, the gap between germline ends came to 9 bases. In nucleotides, the CDR3 is TGTGCCAGTAGTAGACAGGCTATGAACACTGAAGCTTTCTTT. It encodes CASSRQAMNTEAFF.

The chain uses TRBV2 and TRBJ2-1; 10 bases match TRBD2. CDR1 and CDR2 (germline): SNHLY, FYNNEI. This CDR3 is built from 14 residues. J lost 7 bases, V lost 6 bases, and 6 bases had no gene match. The CDR3 here is CASRGASGGNEQFF. Here the CDR3 DNA reads TGTGCCAGCAGAGGGGCTAGCGGGGGAAATGAGCAGTTCTTC.

This clone was counted a few times. This chain joins TRBV11-2 and TRBJ2-7; D remains unclear. With 4 bases removed from V and 2 bases from J, the gap between germline ends came to 12 bases. The CDR3 runs 14 residues. The germline V gene encodes CDR1 SGHAT and CDR2 FQNNGV. The CDR3 DNA follows: TGTGCCAGCAGCTGGACGGGTGGTCCCTACGAGCAGTACTTC. Translated: CASSWTGGPYEQYF.

Here the CDR3 reads CASSAGVTYTDTQYF. CDR3 sequence (DNA): TGTGCCAGCAGCGCCGGGGTCACTTACACAGATACGCAGTATTTT. This chain connects TRBV2 to TRBJ2-3; D might be TRBD2 (5 bases). The CDR3 runs to 15 residues. V lost 6 bases and J lost 2, with 15 bases in between. Germline CDR1 is SNHLY and CDR2 is FYNNEI.

The chain links TRBV11-2 to TRBJ1-6; D is unclear. The germline CDR1 and CDR2 sequences are SGHAT and FQNNGV. The CDR3 has 15 amino acids. Trimming shortened V by 1 base and J by 10 bases, and 14 bases separated the two germline ends. CDR3 in amino acids: CASSLVAVTSSPLHF. The CDR3 DNA reads TGTGCCAGCAGCTTAGTCGCGGTTACGAGCTCACCCCTCCACTTT. Looking up the rest from reference TRBV11-2 and TRBJ1-6 gives the full variable domain: EAGVAQSPRYKIIEKRQSVAFWCNPISGHATLYWYQQILGQGPKLLIQFQNNGVVDDSQLPKDRFSAERLKGVDSTLKIQPAKLEDSAVYLCASSLVAVTSSPLHFGNGTRLTVT.

The chain joins TRBV4-2 to TRBJ1-5; 9 bases fit TRBD1. The germline gives CDR1 LGHNA, CDR2 YNFKEQ. With V trimmed by 0 bases and J by 7 bases, 1 base remained unmatched. The CDR3 runs 14 residues. Written as DNA, the CDR3 is TGTGCCAGCAGCCAAGATACAGGGGGCCAGCCCCAGCATTTT. Amino acids: CASSQDTGGQPQHF.

The CDR3 reads CSVEDAGGALGVNTEAFF. CDR3 bases: TGCAGCGTTGAAGATGCAGGAGGGGCCCTGGGGGTGAACACTGAAGCTTTCTTT. The chain links TRBV29-1 to TRBJ1-1, with a tentative D call TRBD1 (5 bases). The CDR3 has 18 amino acids. Trimming left V 0 bases short and J 0 bases short, with 20 bases between. Germline lookup yields CDR1 SQVTM and CDR2 ANQGSEA.

This chain connects TRBV12-3 or TRBV12-4 to TRBJ1-4, with D possibly matching TRBD1 (6 bases). V was cut by 5 bases and J by 11 bases, with 12 bases left in between. The CDR3 runs to 12 residues. CDR3 nucleotide sequence: TGTGCCAGCAGTGGACAGTTTTGGAAACTGTTTTTT. It yields the protein CASSGQFWKLFF.

The rearrangement uses TRBV6-6 and TRBJ1-4; D is undetermined. CDR3 size: 13 residues. Trimming took off 6 bases at V and 4 bases at J, with 9 bases between the two ends. Germline CDR1 and CDR2: MNHNY and SVGAGI (reference sequence). This chain's CDR3 is CASSGQINEKLFF. The CDR3, as DNA: TGTGCCAGCAGCGGGCAGATTAATGAAAAACTGTTTTTT.

This chain uses TRBV7-2 with TRBJ2-3; 8 bases are shared with TRBD1. The J segment lost 3 bases and the V segment lost 5 bases, leaving 10 bases of the junction unmatched. This CDR3 is 16 amino acids long. Looked up from germline, CDR1 is SGHTA and CDR2 is FQGNSA. CDR3 bases: TGTGCCAGCAGCAGAGTTCCGGGACAGGCTACAGATACGCAGTATTTT. It codes for CASSRVPGQATDTQYF. Full variable domain (outside the CDR3, taken from reference TRBV7-2 and TRBJ2-3): GAGVSQSPSNKVTEKGKDVELRCDPISGHTALYWYRQSLGQGLEFLIYFQGNSAPDKSGLPSDRFSAERTGGSVSTLTIQRTQQEDSAVYLCASSRVPGQATDTQYFGPGTRLTVL.

This chain joins TRBV6-5 and TRBJ1-2; tentatively, D is TRBD1 (5 bases). Deletions cut 7 bases from V and 8 bases from J, with 14 bases between. This CDR3 spans 12 amino acids. The germline gives CDR1 MNHEY, CDR2 SVGAGI. DNA of the CDR3: TGTGCCAGCAAAGGGACGGCCTGGGGCTACACCTTC. It is translated as CASKGTAWGYTF.